The 26 T cell receptor beta chains below all came from one sample that was sequenced in a study of spatial heterogeneity in lung cancer. Noted time point: sample taken at primary tumor resection. Via MiXCR, TCRdb re-called the 5' RACE reads, giving one row per CDR3 protein. The table shows approximately 7,600 distinct CDR3 sequences, with 13% to 15% occurring only once. Their target antigens are unknown. The study, taken as a whole, reports: For expanded intratumoral alpha and beta TCRs, counts tracked tumor mutation counts.

The source material was lung tumor tissue, sampled at surgery. These receptors were collected from a female donor with early-stage non-small cell lung cancer.

The sample holds many counts of this clonotype. This beta chain is off target for a library built for alpha chains, so its abundance means little. V gene TRBV5-1 combines with J gene TRBJ2-4, with TRBD1 matching over 7 bases. Unmatched junction bases numbered 11, after V lost 7 bases and J lost 7 bases. This CDR3 contains 14 residues. Germline V gene lookup returns CDR1 SGHRS and CDR2 YFSETQ. For the CDR3, the DNA is TGCGCCAGCCGTAGCAGTTCACAGGGGAACATTCAGTACTTC. Translated: CASRSSSQGNIQYF.

This clonotype has only one observation. This beta chain is off target for a library built for alpha chains, so its abundance means little. The V call is TRBV12-3 or TRBV12-4, the J call TRBJ2-4; D may be TRBD1 (5 bases). V dropped 5 bases and J dropped 8 bases, with 13 bases sitting between them. The CDR3 contains 13 residues. The CDR3 sequence: CASSIRVADIQYF. The CDR3 DNA reads as TGTGCCAGCAGTATCAGGGTCGCGGACATTCAGTACTTC.

As to this clonotype: This beta chain represents an off-target read in a library built for alpha chains; its size is of limited meaning. J is TRBJ1-1 and V is TRBV18; unclear D gene. CDR1 is KGHSH, CDR2 LQKENI, per germline. V was shortened by 4 bases and J by 0 bases, with 3 bases between the two germline ends. The CDR3 has 12 amino acids. The CDR3 DNA reads TGTGCCAGCTCACTCATGAACACTGAAGCTTTCTTT. The encoded protein is CASSLMNTEAFF.

Remarks on this clonotype: Being off target in a library aimed at alpha chains, this beta chain has a size of little meaning. In DNA form, the CDR3 reads TGCGCCAGCAGCCTCCAGACGTTCGTAGGAGATACGCAGTATTTT. This sequence encodes CASSLQTFVGDTQYF. The chain is built from TRBV4-1 and TRBJ2-3; D gene uncertain. V was trimmed by 4 bases and J by 5 bases, leaving 16 bases between them. Germline V gene lookup returns CDR1 MGHRA and CDR2 YSYEKL. The CDR3 contains 15 residues.

This clonotype has ten or more counts. Found in a library prepared for alpha chains, this beta chain is an off-target read, and its abundance has little meaning. The V and J genes are TRBV4-1 and TRBJ2-7, with D uncertain. This CDR3 contains 13 residues. The ends were cut back, 1 base at V and 3 bases at J, with 7 bases in the middle. From germline, CDR1 is MGHRA and CDR2 YSYEKL. The chain's CDR3 is CASSQGSRYEQYF. In nucleotides, the CDR3 is TGCGCCAGCAGCCAAGGTTCGCGCTACGAGCAGTACTTC.

This clonotype came up many times. This beta chain is a stray read from a library made for alpha chains; its abundance is not meaningful. V gene TRBV7-6 combines with J gene TRBJ2-1; D is possibly TRBD2 (6 bases). Germline V gives CDR1 SGHVS, CDR2 FNYEAQ. CDR3 length: 14 residues. Trimming cost V 5 bases and J 6 bases, with 14 bases left between them. CDR3 sequence reads: CASSPRLVRNEQFF. CDR3 sequence (DNA): TGTGCCAGCAGCCCGCGACTAGTCCGCAATGAGCAGTTCTTC.

Relative to its sample, this clonotype is medium-sized (0.01 to 0.1%). This beta chain represents an off-target read in a library built for alpha chains; its size is of limited meaning. V usage is TRBV20-1 and J usage is TRBJ2-1; weak D call: TRBD2 (5 bases). This CDR3 has 14 residues. Germline CDR1 reads DFQATT; CDR2 reads SNEGSKA (reference sequence). V was clipped by 2 bases and J by 9 bases, with 17 bases between them. CDR3 protein: CSARLSEGIGEQFF. The DNA for the CDR3 is TGCAGTGCTAGATTGAGCGAGGGAATTGGTGAGCAGTTCTTC.

This clonotype was picked up many times. This beta chain turned up in a library designed for alpha chains; as an off-target read, its abundance says little. The chain has TRBV20-1 and TRBJ2-3; D uncertain. The CDR3 extends over 13 amino acids. V was shortened by 4 bases and J by 0 bases, with 8 bases between the two germline ends. Germline V gene sequence: CDR1 DFQATT, CDR2 SNEGSKA (reference sequence). CDR3 loop: CSAKGRSTDTQYF. CDR3 nucleotide sequence: TGCAGTGCTAAGGGTCGTAGCACAGATACGCAGTATTTT.

In its sample, this clonotype ranks as medium-sized. This beta chain was picked up by a library intended for alpha chains and is off target, so its count carries little meaning. The V and J genes are TRBV6-5 and TRBJ1-3, with unresolved D. The CDR3 has 13 residues. The V end lost 6 bases, the J end lost 0 bases, and 6 bases lay between the germline ends. Germline CDR1 and CDR2: MNHEY and SVGAGI. The CDR3 region is CASRALSGNTIYF. CDR3 nucleotides: TGTGCCAGCAGGGCACTCTCTGGAAACACCATATATTTT.

This clonotype was counted many times. This beta chain came through as a stray read in a library set up for alpha chains, and its size says little. V and J are TRBV7-9 and TRBJ1-1; maybe TRBD1 (6 bases). V gave up 3 bases and J gave up 3 bases, with 14 bases separating them. The germline gives CDR1 SEHNR, CDR2 FQNEAQ (reference sequence). CDR3 length: 15 amino acids. CDR3 in amino acids: CASSFSSGGYTEAFF. CDR3 nucleotides: TGTGCCAGCAGCTTTAGTTCCGGGGGCTACACTGAAGCTTTCTTT. Filled out from reference TRBV7-9 and TRBJ1-1, the complete variable domain reads DTGVSQNPRHKITKRGQNVTFRCDPISEHNRLYWYRQTLGQGPEFLTYFQNEAQLEKSRLLSDRFSAERPKGSFSTLEIQRTEQGDSAMYLCASSFSSGGYTEAFFGQGTRLTVV.

This clonotype was picked up many times. Since it is a stray read in a library aimed at alpha chains, this beta chain has a size that is not meaningful. This chain links TRBV4-3 with TRBJ2-2; maybe TRBD2 (5 bases). The CDR3 runs 14 residues. With 1 base removed from V and 9 bases from J, the gap between germline ends came to 12 bases. Germline CDR1 and CDR2: LGHNA and YSLEER. The CDR3 here is CASSQGLSGWELFF. Written as DNA, the CDR3 is TGCGCCAGCAGCCAAGGGTTGAGCGGCTGGGAGCTGTTTTTT.

There are many counts of this clonotype. This beta chain represents an off-target read in a library built for alpha chains; its size is of limited meaning. The rearrangement uses TRBV5-1 and TRBJ2-3; the match to TRBD2 covers 13 bases. The CDR3 runs to 18 residues. With 0 bases clipped from V and 0 bases from J, the junction kept 4 bases outside the gene matches. CDR1 and CDR2 from the germline V gene are SGHRS and YFSETQ. CDR3 in amino acids: CASSLGTGLAGSTDTQYF. The CDR3 DNA reads as TGCGCCAGCAGCTTGGGAACGGGACTAGCGGGGAGCACAGATACGCAGTATTTT.

In its sample, this clonotype ranks as medium-sized (0.01 to 0.1%). This beta chain came through as a stray read in a library set up for alpha chains, and its size says little. The V call is TRBV7-9, the J call TRBJ2-3, with 7 bases matching TRBD1. Germline V gene lookup returns CDR1 SEHNR and CDR2 FQNEAQ (reference sequence). V dropped 5 bases and J dropped 1; count of bases not matched to a gene: 9. This CDR3 is built from 16 residues. The CDR3 protein is CASSPPTGVGTDTQYF. In DNA form, the CDR3 reads TGTGCCAGCAGCCCACCTACAGGGGTTGGCACAGATACGCAGTATTTT.

Concerning this clonotype: This beta chain is a stray read from a library made for alpha chains; its abundance is not meaningful. The V gene is TRBV27, the J gene TRBJ2-7, with D hard to call. Germline values: CDR1 MNHEY, CDR2 SMNVEV (reference sequence). CDR3 size: 14 residues. Deletions cut 3 bases from V and 2 bases from J, with 11 bases between. The chain's CDR3 is CASSFLGGTYEQYF. CDR3 nucleotide sequence: TGTGCCAGCAGTTTCTTAGGTGGTACCTACGAGCAGTACTTC.

This clonotype rates as medium-sized. Since it is a stray read in a library aimed at alpha chains, this beta chain has a size that is not meaningful. V usage is TRBV29-1 and J usage is TRBJ1-2, with D uncertain. The CDR3 runs to 14 residues. The germline gives CDR1 SQVTM, CDR2 ANQGSEA. Trimming took off 2 bases at V and 4 bases at J, with 14 bases between the two ends. CDR3 residues: CSVEKHLGSYGYTF. CDR3 in DNA: TGCAGCGTTGAAAAACACCTAGGAAGCTATGGCTACACCTTC. Complete variable domain (other parts from reference TRBV29-1 and TRBJ1-2): SAVISQKPSRDICQRGTSLTIQCQVDSQVTMMFWYRQQPGQSLTLIATANQGSEATYESGFVIDKFPISRPNLTFSTLTVSNMSPEDSSIYLCSVEKHLGSYGYTFGSGTRLTVV.

By sample fraction, this clonotype is medium-sized (0.01 to 0.1%). A library made for alpha chains picked up this beta chain off target, so its size means little. The chain has TRBV12-3 or TRBV12-4 and TRBJ2-5, with TRBD2 matching 10 bases. The V gene end was trimmed by 8 bases and the J gene end by 5 bases; junction bases not matched to a gene: 2. The length of the CDR3 is 12 residues. CDR3 loop: CASLSGGETQYF. The CDR3 bases are TGTGCCAGCCTTAGCGGGGGGGAGACCCAGTACTTC.

This clonotype is medium-sized. This beta chain represents an off-target read in a library built for alpha chains; its size is of limited meaning. The chain uses TRBV20-1 and TRBJ2-5; no definite D call. V lost 3 bases to trimming and J lost 2 bases, with 4 bases between them. The CDR3 totals 11 residues. Germline V lookup: CDR1 DFQATT, CDR2 SNEGSKA (reference sequence). CDR3 amino acids: CSASGQETQYF. The CDR3 coding sequence is TGCAGTGCTAGCGGACAAGAGACCCAGTACTTC.

This clonotype was detected ten times or more. In a library made to pick up alpha chains, this beta chain is a stray read with a size that means little. CDR3 coding DNA: TGTGCCAGCAGAAAAAGGGGGTCCCTTTTTTACAATGAGCAGTTCTTC. Translating it yields CASRKRGSLFYNEQFF. The chain couples TRBV12-3 or TRBV12-4 to TRBJ2-1, with D possibly TRBD1 on 6 matching bases. Trimming took off 6 bases at V and 4 bases at J, with 19 bases between the two ends. The CDR3 has 16 residues.

This clonotype is medium-sized in the sample. A library made for alpha chains picked up this beta chain off target, so its size means little. This chain links TRBV27 with TRBJ2-7, with D possibly matching TRBD2 (6 bases). Germline CDR1 reads MNHEY; CDR2 reads SMNVEV (reference sequence). This CDR3 has 15 amino acids. V lost 5 bases, J lost 5 bases, and 19 bases lay in between. The CDR3 sequence is CASSPRDSRGNEQYF. The CDR3 DNA reads TGTGCCAGCAGTCCCCGGGACTCTAGAGGTAACGAGCAGTACTTC.

In its sample, this clonotype ranks as medium-sized. With the library built for alpha chains, this beta chain is off target and its frequency is not meaningful. The chain links TRBV7-6 to TRBJ1-5; tentatively, D is TRBD1 (5 bases). V lost 4 bases and J 6 bases, leaving 10 bases between the germline ends. Germline assignment: CDR1 SGHVS and CDR2 FNYEAQ. The CDR3 runs 13 residues. The CDR3 DNA is TGTGCCAGCAGCTCCTGGGGCGGTCAGCCCCAGCATTTT. Its translation: CASSSWGGQPQHF.

This clonotype is classed as medium-sized. The library was designed around alpha chains, so this beta chain is a stray read whose abundance carries little weight. The V gene is TRBV4-2, the J gene TRBJ2-1; D uncertain. The length of the CDR3 is 15 residues. Trimming took off 0 bases at V and 7 bases at J, with 13 bases between the two ends. Germline assignment: CDR1 LGHNA and CDR2 YNFKEQ. This CDR3 reads CASSQDGTEVNEQFF. The CDR3 coding sequence is TGTGCCAGCAGCCAAGATGGAACAGAAGTGAATGAGCAGTTCTTC.

As regards this clonotype: A library prepared for alpha chains yielded this beta chain as an off-target read; its size is of little meaning. This chain connects TRBV6-5 to TRBJ1-2; unclear D gene. The CDR3 is made up of 14 amino acids. The germline V gene encodes CDR1 MNHEY and CDR2 SVGAGI. Deletions cut 7 bases from V and 2 bases from J, with 14 bases between. The CDR3 here is CASTTHVANYGYTF. The DNA for the CDR3 is TGTGCCAGCACCACCCACGTGGCAAACTATGGCTACACCTTC.

This clonotype is medium-sized (0.01 to 0.1%). Since it is a stray read in a library aimed at alpha chains, this beta chain has a size that is not meaningful. The chain carries TRBV5-1 and TRBJ2-1; unclear D gene. Trimming cost V 7 bases and J 6 bases, with 14 bases left between them. Germline-derived CDR1 and CDR2 are SGHRS and YFSETQ. The CDR3 loop spans 13 amino acids. The CDR3 reads CASRSGVGNEQFF. The CDR3 DNA follows: TGCGCCAGCCGGTCAGGCGTTGGCAATGAGCAGTTCTTC.

This clonotype was counted ten times or more. Because the library targeted alpha chains, this beta chain is an off-target read whose size means little. The chain combines TRBV7-9 with TRBJ1-1, with unresolved D. The CDR3 loop spans 13 amino acids. From germline, CDR1 is SEHNR and CDR2 FQNEAQ (reference sequence). The ends were cut back, 5 bases at V and 0 bases at J, with 7 bases in the middle. The CDR3 nucleotides read TGTGCCAGCAGCGGAGGGCTGAACACTGAAGCTTTCTTT. It codes for CASSGGLNTEAFF.

This clonotype was counted at least ten times. This beta chain turned up in a library designed for alpha chains; as an off-target read, its abundance says little. The chain couples TRBV7-8 to TRBJ2-5; tentatively, D is TRBD2 (6 bases). The CDR3 is 15 residues long. Deletions cut 3 bases from V and 4 bases from J, with 15 bases between. The V gene's germline CDR1 is SGHVS and CDR2 FQNEAQ. This CDR3 reads CASSFWGVPGETQYF. The CDR3 DNA is TGTGCCAGCAGCTTCTGGGGGGTCCCGGGAGAGACCCAGTACTTC.

By share, this clonotype counts as medium-sized. Found in a library prepared for alpha chains, this beta chain is an off-target read, and its abundance has little meaning. The chain combines TRBV7-3 with TRBJ2-5, with D perhaps matching TRBD2 (5 bases). V was pared by 5 bases and J by 1 base, with 8 bases between. The CDR3 runs to 13 residues. Germline V gives CDR1 SGHTA, CDR2 FQGTGA. As DNA, the CDR3 is TGTGCCAGCAGCCCCCGGGGCCAAGAGACCCAGTACTTC. This sequence encodes CASSPRGQETQYF.